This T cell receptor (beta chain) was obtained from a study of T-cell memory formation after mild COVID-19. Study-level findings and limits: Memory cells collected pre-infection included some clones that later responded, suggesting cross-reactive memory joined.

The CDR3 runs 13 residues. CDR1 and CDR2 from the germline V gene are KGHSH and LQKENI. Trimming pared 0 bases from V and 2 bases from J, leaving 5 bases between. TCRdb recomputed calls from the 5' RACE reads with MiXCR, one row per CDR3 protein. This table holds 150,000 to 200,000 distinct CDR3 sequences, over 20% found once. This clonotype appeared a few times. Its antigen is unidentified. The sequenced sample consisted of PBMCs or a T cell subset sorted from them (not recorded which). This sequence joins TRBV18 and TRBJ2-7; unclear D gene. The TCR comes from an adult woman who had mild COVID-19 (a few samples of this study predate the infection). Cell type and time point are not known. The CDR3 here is CASSPPDAYEQYF. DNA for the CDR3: TGTGCCAGCTCACCACCGGACGCCTACGAGCAGTACTTC.